The 15 T cell receptor beta chains below come from one sample, sequenced in a study of cytomegalovirus exposure and HLA in healthy donors. Assay: immunoSEQ multiplex PCR; the TCRdb copy retains only in-frame clones and omits some. Altogether some 250,000 clones are present, roughly 89% being singletons, with the ten largest covering under 0.4%. Material for sequencing was PBMCs. These TCRs come from a woman aged 18-35 years in good health and CMV-seronegative.

The rearrangement joins TRBV28 to TRBJ2-7, with 7 bases matching TRBD1. Germline V gene lookup returns CDR1 MDHEN and CDR2 SYDVKM. The CDR3 has 14 residues. Losses at the gene ends were 5 bases for V and 4 bases for J; bases not matched to a gene: 8. The CDR3 loop is CASSPAGRGYEQYV. The CDR3 nucleotides read TGTGCCAGCAGTCCTGCGGGCAGGGGGTACGAGCAGTACGTC.

V is TRBV7-6 and J is TRBJ2-2; D is unresolved. Germline-derived CDR1 and CDR2 are SGHVS and FNYEAQ. V was cut by 5 bases and J by 4 bases, with 14 bases left in between. The CDR3 covers 15 residues. The CDR3 region has the DNA TGTGCCAGCAGCCCCCCCGGGTTTGGCACCGGGGAGCTGTTTTTT. Translated: CASSPPGFGTGELFF.

The chain combines TRBV10-1 with TRBJ2-7, with D hard to call. CDR3 length equals 12 residues. V shed 4 bases and J shed 3 bases, with 7 bases lying between them. Germline CDR1 and CDR2: WNHNN and SYGVQD (reference sequence). The CDR3 is CASSARHYEQYV. CDR3 coding DNA: TGCGCCAGCAGTGCTAGGCACTACGAGCAGTACGTC.

The V gene is TRBV7-2, the J gene TRBJ2-1, with D unresolved. This CDR3 region has 15 residues. V lost 5 bases to trimming and J lost 0 bases, with 11 bases between them. Germline V lookup: CDR1 SGHTA, CDR2 FQGNSA. In DNA form, the CDR3 reads TGTGCCAGCAGCCCCACTATGAGCTCCTACAATGAGCAGTTCTTC. It specifies CASSPTMSSYNEQFF.

The chain recombines TRBV10-3 with TRBJ1-1; D is unresolved. Trimming removed 0 bases from V and 3 bases from J, with 8 bases in between. The CDR3 has 14 amino acids. CDR1 and CDR2 from the germline V gene are ENHRY and SYGVKD. The DNA of the CDR3 is TGTGCCATCAGTGAGTCCCCGGGTTACACTGAAGCTTTCTTT. Translated, it gives CAISESPGYTEAFF.

The chain links TRBV18 to TRBJ2-7, with no clear D. The V and J ends lost 0 bases and 9 bases respectively, with 12 bases between them. The V gene's germline CDR1 is KGHSH and CDR2 LQKENI. The CDR3 extends over 13 amino acids. The CDR3 region is CASSPPPLSWQYV. For the CDR3, the DNA is TGTGCCAGCTCACCACCCCCGCTTTCCTGGCAGTACGTC.

The chain joins TRBV28 to TRBJ2-5; TRBD2 agrees at 8 bases. The CDR3 contains 14 residues. The J segment lost 1 base and the V segment lost 2 bases, leaving 0 bases of the junction unmatched. The V gene's germline CDR1 is MDHEN and CDR2 SYDVKM. CDR3 sequence: CASSLGTSQETQYF. CDR3 nucleotides: TGTGCCAGCAGTTTAGGGACTAGCCAAGAGACCCAGTACTTC. The full variable domain, completed using reference TRBV28 and TRBJ2-5, is DVKVTQSSRYLVKRTGEKVFLECVQDMDHENMFWYRQDPGLGLRLIYFSYDVKMKEKGDIPEGYSVSREKKERFSLILESASTNQTSMYLCASSLGTSQETQYFGPGTRLLVL.

The CDR3 nucleotides read TGTGCCAGCAGCTGGGGGGACAGTCTTAATTCACCCCTCCACTTT. Protein: CASSWGDSLNSPLHF. The V call is TRBV5-6, the J call TRBJ1-6; 7 nucleotides agree with TRBD1. With 3 bases clipped from V and 6 bases from J, the junction kept 6 bases outside the gene matches. CDR3 length: 15 residues. The germline V gene encodes CDR1 SGHDT and CDR2 YYEEEE.

The genes are TRBV28 and TRBJ1-4, with TRBD1 matching 9 bases. V lost 5 bases and J lost 7; bases outside the gene matches: 8. Germline V gene lookup returns CDR1 MDHEN and CDR2 SYDVKM. CDR3 size: 15 residues. CDR3: CASSPGGGQGEKLFF. The CDR3 region has the DNA TGTGCCAGCAGTCCGGGGGGGGGACAGGGTGAAAAACTGTTTTTT.

The J gene is TRBJ2-3, the V gene TRBV4-3; weak D call: TRBD2 (6 bases). Deletions cut 6 bases from V and 5 bases from J, with 12 bases between. CDR1 and CDR2 (germline): LGHNA, YSLEER. This CDR3 is 13 amino acids long. DNA for the CDR3: TGCGCCAGCAGAGGGATCGGGGGAGATACGCAGTATTTT. Protein sequence: CASRGIGGDTQYF.

This rearrangement joins TRBV27 to TRBJ2-3; TRBD2 is a possible D gene (6 bases). The germline V gene encodes CDR1 MNHEY and CDR2 SMNVEV (reference sequence). V was shortened by 6 bases and J by 2 bases, with 15 bases between the two germline ends. This CDR3 has 15 residues. The CDR3 is CASSLEGTYTDTQYF. CDR3 DNA: TGTGCCAGCAGCCTTGAAGGGACTTACACAGATACGCAGTATTTT.

V and J are TRBV5-1 and TRBJ2-2; 8 bases map to TRBD1. The germline V gene has CDR1 SGHRS and CDR2 YFSETQ. The CDR3 extends over 15 amino acids. Trimming cost V 2 bases and J 6 bases; bases outside gene matches: 6. CDR3 DNA: TGCGCCAGCAGCTTAGGACAGGGTGACGCCGGGGAGCTGTTTTTT. It encodes CASSLGQGDAGELFF.

V usage is TRBV21-1 and J usage is TRBJ1-6; the D call in the table, TRBD1, was not verified against the DNA. TRBV21-1 is designated a pseudogene. The CDR3 length is 15 residues. CDR3 amino acids: CASSNLGRLNSPLHF. The CDR3 DNA reads TGTGCCAGCAGCAACTTGGGCAGGCTGAATTCACCCCTCCACTTT.

V is TRBV6-1 and J is TRBJ1-5; 7 bases fit TRBD1. The CDR3 length is 14 residues. J was trimmed by 7 bases and V by 4 bases; bases with no gene match: 7. Germline V gives CDR1 MNHNS, CDR2 SASEGT. This chain's CDR3 is CASSGQGGIQPQHF. CDR3 DNA: TGTGCCAGCAGTGGACAGGGTGGAATCCAGCCCCAGCATTTT.

The chain joins TRBV5-6 to TRBJ2-3, with D perhaps matching TRBD2 (6 bases). The CDR3 covers 15 residues. V was clipped by 3 bases and J by 0 bases, with 11 bases between them. From germline, CDR1 is SGHDT and CDR2 YYEEEE. CDR3 coding DNA: TGTGCCAGCAGCTCACCGGGACTGAGCACAGATACGCAGTATTTT. Its protein is CASSSPGLSTDTQYF.